Presented here are 29 T cell receptor beta chains from one specimen sequenced in a study of T cell responses to AZD1222 COVID-19 vaccine. Some clones are missing from TCRdb's copy, which holds only in-frame ones; the method was immunoSEQ multiplex PCR. The data hold approximately 80,000 clones, with around 93% observed a single time. The source was peripheral blood, collected 28 days after the second AZD1222 dose. These receptors originate from an adult who received the AZD1222 COVID-19 vaccine.

CDR3 sequence reads: CASSGRTSSLSSYNEQFF. The CDR3 nucleotides read TGTGCCAGCAGTGGGAGGACTAGCTCCTTGAGCTCCTACAATGAGCAGTTCTTC. This chain joins TRBV2 and TRBJ2-1, with 8 bases lining up with TRBD2. With 4 bases clipped from V and 0 bases from J, the junction kept 11 bases outside the gene matches. This CDR3 contains 18 residues. From germline, CDR1 is SNHLY and CDR2 FYNNEI.

The chain uses TRBV7-9 and TRBJ1-4, with TRBD1 identical over 9 bases. The CDR3 length is 15 residues. The V gene's germline CDR1 is SEHNR and CDR2 FQNEAQ (reference sequence). After removal of 4 bases from V and 7 bases from J, the junction contained 7 bases not matched to a gene. CDR3 amino acids: CASSSPGQGVEKLFF. Written as DNA, the CDR3 is TGTGCCAGCAGCTCTCCGGGACAGGGTGTTGAAAAACTGTTTTTT.

This clone was seen a few times. The rearrangement links TRBV27 to TRBJ1-5; D uncertain. V shed 8 bases and J shed 7 bases, with 15 bases lying between them. Germline V gene lookup returns CDR1 MNHEY and CDR2 SMNVEV (reference sequence). CDR3 length equals 13 residues. The CDR3 spells CASSPVGIQPQHF. CDR3 nucleotides: TGTGCCAGCTCTCCGGTGGGTATCCAGCCCCAGCATTTT.

In its sample, this clone was seen once. The chain has TRBV24-1 and TRBJ2-5, with TRBD1 matching 8 bases. After removal of 4 bases from V and 5 bases from J, the junction contained 8 bases not matched to a gene. CDR1 KGHDR and CDR2 SFDVKD come from the germline V gene. The CDR3 totals 15 residues. The CDR3 coding sequence is TGTGCCACCAGTGACCCCAGGGGGCCGGGTGAGACCCAGTACTTC. The encoded protein is CATSDPRGPGETQYF.

The rearrangement joins TRBV29-1 to TRBJ2-2; 15 positions match TRBD2. CDR1 SQVTM and CDR2 ANQGSEA come from the germline V gene. J was trimmed by 5 bases and V by 6 bases; bases with no gene match: 7. This CDR3 is built from 16 residues. The CDR3 nucleotides read TGCAGCGTCCGGGGACTAGCGGGAGGAGATACCGGGGAGCTGTTTTTT. It is translated as CSVRGLAGGDTGELFF.

J is TRBJ1-5 and V is TRBV28, with a tentative D call TRBD1 (5 bases). Trimming removed 4 bases at V and 4 bases at J, with 14 bases between. This CDR3 region has 15 residues. The germline V gene encodes CDR1 MDHEN and CDR2 SYDVKM. The CDR3 coding sequence is TGTGCCAGCAGTTCCCCGCAGGGCCGTAATCAGCCCCAGCATTTT. Protein: CASSSPQGRNQPQHF.

The V gene is TRBV19, the J gene TRBJ1-6; D call uncertain. V was trimmed by 0 bases and J by 7 bases, leaving 13 bases between them. The CDR3 sequence is 16 residues long. Germline lookup yields CDR1 LNHDA and CDR2 SQIVND (reference sequence). CDR3 sequence: CASSIDLRRENSPLHF. The CDR3 DNA is TGTGCCAGTAGTATAGATCTCCGACGGGAGAATTCACCCCTCCACTTT. Full variable domain (remainder filled in from reference TRBV19 and TRBJ1-6): DGGITQSPKYLFRKEGQNVTLSCEQNLNHDAMYWYRQDPGQGLRLIYYSQIVNDFQKGDIAEGYSVSREKKESFPLTVTSAQKNPTAFYLCASSIDLRRENSPLHFGNGTRLTVT.

Notes on this clone: The sample contains more than one DNA sequence encoding this CDR3. The chain is built from TRBV6-5 and TRBJ2-7, with 10 bases aligning to TRBD1. In germline, CDR1 is MNHEY, CDR2 SVGAGI. The CDR3 consists of 16 residues. V lost 4 bases and J lost 2; bases outside the gene matches: 8. CDR3 loop: CASSLSSGTGAYEQYF. CDR3 sequence (DNA): TGTGCCAGCAGTTTATCATCCGGGACAGGGGCCTACGAGCAGTACTTC.

V usage is TRBV7-9 and J usage is TRBJ2-1; D is ambiguous. The CDR3 length is 15 residues. V shed 5 bases and J shed 1 base, with 12 bases lying between them. Germline CDR1 and CDR2: SEHNR and FQNEAQ (reference sequence). The CDR3 sequence is CASSPRLGSYNEQFF. The CDR3 nucleotides read TGTGCCAGCAGCCCTCGGCTAGGGTCCTACAATGAGCAGTTCTTC.

The rearrangement uses TRBV28 and TRBJ2-7; D unclear. V was cut by 6 bases and J by 4 bases, with 16 bases left in between. The germline gives CDR1 MDHEN, CDR2 SYDVKM. The CDR3 spans 14 residues. The CDR3 coding sequence is TGTGCCAGCAGATCGTCTCCCTTCGGGTACGAGCAGTACTTC. It translates to CASRSSPFGYEQYF.

A single count supports this clone. This sequence joins TRBV4-2 and TRBJ1-5; 7 bases line up with TRBD1. CDR1 and CDR2 from the germline V gene are LGHNA and YNFKEQ. Unmatched junction bases numbered 8, after V lost 2 bases and J lost 4 bases. There are 16 residues in the CDR3. In DNA form, the CDR3 reads TGTGCCAGCAGCCAAACTACAGGGGACGCAAATCAGCCCCAGCATTTT. Translated, it gives CASSQTTGDANQPQHF.

The chain is built from TRBV6-6 and TRBJ2-7, with a tentative D call TRBD2 (5 bases). Per the germline V gene, CDR1 is MNHNY and CDR2 is SVGAGI (reference sequence). There are 14 residues in the CDR3. Trimming pared 0 bases from V and 4 bases from J, leaving 10 bases between. CDR3 in amino acids: CASSYSAGGYEQYF. The CDR3 bases are TGTGCCAGCAGTTACTCAGCAGGAGGTTACGAGCAGTACTTC.

This clone was counted between two and nine times. This sequence joins TRBV24-1 and TRBJ2-3, with no clear D. The CDR3 totals 16 residues. V lost 3 bases and J lost 4, with 16 bases in between. CDR1 and CDR2 (germline): KGHDR, SFDVKD. The CDR3 loop is CATSDGNTQWADTQYF. Written as DNA, the CDR3 is TGTGCCACCAGTGATGGTAACACTCAGTGGGCAGATACGCAGTATTTT.

The V and J genes are TRBV7-9 and TRBJ1-2; D gene uncertain. Germline CDR1 SEHNR, CDR2 FQNEAQ (reference sequence). Trimming took 3 bases from V and 4 from J, leaving 6 bases between them. This CDR3 has 12 residues. CDR3 bases: TGTGCCAGCAGCTTTTCTCCCTATGGCTACACCTTC. It encodes CASSFSPYGYTF.

The chain carries TRBV4-2 and TRBJ1-2, with 8 bases matching TRBD1. CDR1 is LGHNA, CDR2 YNFKEQ, per germline. The ends lost 3 bases at V and 10 bases at J; junction bases unmatched: 13. The CDR3 spans 15 residues. The CDR3 spells CASSQYLQGAWDYTF. The CDR3 DNA reads as TGTGCCAGCAGCCAGTACCTTCAGGGGGCGTGGGACTACACCTTC.

CDR3 residues: CASSLAGETQYF. The CDR3 DNA follows: TGTGCCAGCAGCTTAGCGGGCGAGACCCAGTACTTC. V gene TRBV7-6 combines with J gene TRBJ2-5; D gene unclear. The CDR3 loop spans 12 amino acids. In germline, CDR1 is SGHVS, CDR2 FNYEAQ. V was cut by 0 bases and J by 5 bases, with 4 bases left in between.

The chain links TRBV7-3 to TRBJ2-3; TRBD1 agrees at 7 bases. This CDR3 spans 13 amino acids. The germline CDR1 and CDR2 sequences are SGHTA and FQGTGA. V dropped 9 bases and J dropped 4; count of bases not matched to a gene: 7. CDR3 DNA sequence: TGTGCCAGTTCGACAGGGATAGCAGATACGCAGTATTTT. Amino acids: CASSTGIADTQYF.

The rearrangement links TRBV7-2 to TRBJ1-5; unclear D gene. Germline V gene data show CDR1 as SGHTA and CDR2 as FQGNSA. This CDR3 region has 14 residues. The ends were cut back, 5 bases at V and 4 bases at J, with 12 bases in the middle. The CDR3 DNA reads TGTGCCAGCAGCCTGGCCTCAGCAAATCAGCCCCAGCATTTT. Its protein is CASSLASANQPQHF. The full variable domain, in which reference TRBV7-2 and TRBJ1-5 provide the parts outside the CDR3, is GAGVSQSPSNKVTEKGKDVELRCDPISGHTALYWYRQSLGQGLEFLIYFQGNSAPDKSGLPSDRFSAERTGGSVSTLTIQRTQQEDSAVYLCASSLASANQPQHFGDGTRLSIL.

This chain connects TRBV7-2 to TRBJ2-3; 7 nucleotides line up with TRBD2. Unmatched junction bases numbered 9, after V lost 2 bases and J lost 4 bases. This CDR3 has 16 residues. Germline V CDR1 and CDR2: SGHTA, FQGNSA. CDR3 region: CASSLYAGEQADTQYF. In nucleotides, the CDR3 is TGTGCCAGCAGCTTATACGCGGGAGAGCAGGCAGATACGCAGTATTTT.

V gene TRBV28 combines with J gene TRBJ2-5, with no clear D. V shed 5 bases and J shed 0 bases, with 4 bases lying between them. CDR3 length equals 12 residues. Looked up from germline, CDR1 is MDHEN and CDR2 is SYDVKM. The CDR3 region is CASSRYQETQYF. CDR3 bases: TGTGCCAGCAGTCGGTACCAAGAGACCCAGTACTTC.

The chain joins TRBV23-1 to TRBJ2-7; 7 bases line up with TRBD1. TRBV23-1 is labeled an ORF, and its function is uncertain. Trimming at V came to 3 bases and at J to 4 bases, leaving 6 bases not matched to a gene. The CDR3 extends over 14 amino acids. The CDR3 protein is CASSHFGQAYEQYF. DNA for the CDR3: TGCGCCAGCAGTCATTTCGGACAGGCGTACGAGCAGTACTTC.

The chain links TRBV5-6 to TRBJ1-2; D unresolved. Germline CDR1 reads SGHDT; CDR2 reads YYEEEE. Trimming left V 4 bases short and J 2 bases short, with 12 bases between. The CDR3 loop spans 14 amino acids. The CDR3 nucleotides read TGTGCCAGCAGCCGGGGTGAAAAGAACTATGGCTACACCTTC. It codes for CASSRGEKNYGYTF.

The V and J genes are TRBV6-5 and TRBJ2-3, with 8 bases lining up with TRBD2. The germline V gene has CDR1 MNHEY and CDR2 SVGAGI. This CDR3 spans 15 amino acids. V lost 6 bases and J lost 1; bases outside the gene matches: 6. The CDR3 protein is CASRSAGAGTDTQYF. CDR3 coding DNA: TGTGCCAGCAGATCAGCGGGAGCGGGCACAGATACGCAGTATTTT.

This clone has just one count. V and J are TRBV27 and TRBJ2-1; TRBD1 agrees at 7 bases. The germline gives CDR1 MNHEY, CDR2 SMNVEV (reference sequence). This CDR3 is built from 14 residues. Trimming cost V 8 bases and J 2 bases; bases outside gene matches: 6. The CDR3 DNA reads as TGTGCCAGCGGAGACAGGGTAACCTACAATGAGCAGTTCTTC. It yields the protein CASGDRVTYNEQFF.

The chain combines TRBV7-9 with TRBJ2-3, with D perhaps TRBD2 (6 bases). CDR1 and CDR2 from the germline V gene are SEHNR and FQNEAQ (reference sequence). Trimming took off 4 bases at V and 0 bases at J, with 17 bases between the two ends. The CDR3 extends over 17 amino acids. As DNA, the CDR3 is TGTGCCAGCAGCTCGGGACTTTCCCTTTCTAGCACAGATACGCAGTATTTT. It yields the protein CASSSGLSLSSTDTQYF.

The chain uses TRBV11-2 and TRBJ2-5; possible D gene TRBD1, 5 bases. Trimming removed 2 bases at V and 4 bases at J, with 11 bases between. CDR3 size: 14 residues. Germline V CDR1 and CDR2: SGHAT, FQNNGV. CDR3 DNA sequence: TGTGCCAGCAGCTTAAATGACAGCCCAGAGACCCAGTACTTC. It codes for CASSLNDSPETQYF.

This clone came up once. The chain couples TRBV25-1 to TRBJ1-2; D remains ambiguous. V was clipped by 4 bases and J by 0 bases, with 9 bases between them. In germline, CDR1 is MGHDK, CDR2 SYGVNS. The CDR3 has 14 amino acids. The CDR3 DNA sequence: TGTGCCAGCAGTGGTGACAACGCTAACTATGGCTACACCTTC. Its protein product is CASSGDNANYGYTF.

The chain uses TRBV7-2 and TRBJ2-7, with D perhaps TRBD1 or TRBD2 (5 bases each). The CDR3 is 14 amino acids. Germline loops: CDR1 SGHTA, CDR2 FQGNSA. V shed 8 bases and J shed 0 bases, with 14 bases lying between them. CDR3 bases: TGTGCCAGCGTAGAGGGGCGAATCTCCTACGAGCAGTACTTC. Its protein is CASVEGRISYEQYF.

J is TRBJ1-1 and V is TRBV2; no reliable D call. The CDR3 sequence is 13 residues long. Trimming took 8 bases from V and 4 from J, leaving 14 bases between them. Germline lookup yields CDR1 SNHLY and CDR2 FYNNEI. The CDR3 reads CASANRVSTEAFF. The CDR3 DNA follows: TGTGCCAGCGCTAACCGGGTTAGCACTGAAGCTTTCTTT.